Given below is one TCR beta chain in context. Categorization into cohorts depended on clinical history that participants reported. These data are taken from a study of blood T cell repertoires in COVID-19. Study information: The United States, Italy and Spain provided the acute and convalescent COVID-19 samples. PBMCs, B-cell-depleted T cells, or T cells provided the cDNA or gDNA that made up the material.

V dropped 0 bases and J dropped 9 bases, with 19 bases sitting between them. The CDR3 sequence is 17 residues long. Germline CDR1 reads SGHTS; CDR2 reads YDEGEE. The repertoire was sequenced with immunoSEQ multiplex PCR; TCRdb's copy has only in-frame clones and lacks some. Of 65,000 or so clones listed, under 80% were seen once; the top ten hold around half. The chain joins TRBV5-8 to TRBJ1-6; TRBD1 might be the D (5 bases). The sample comprised PBMCs or T cells enriched from blood (not recorded which). The receptor was derived from a woman between 55 and 75 years old who had been exposed to COVID-19. The CDR3 region is CASSLAGGQGWASPLHF. The CDR3 bases are TGTGCCAGCAGCTTGGCCGGTGGACAAGGTTGGGCTTCACCCCTCCACTTT.